These 23 T cell receptor beta chains were all obtained from the same sample, sequenced in a study of T cell clonotyping in hematopoietic cell transplantation listed by TCRdb under 2021. What the time point label conveys for this sample: recipient sample about 28 days before transplant, after cytoreduction. Preparation of the library involved the immunoSEQ multiplex PCR assay. The table comes from immuneACCESS by way of TCRdb, which keeps in-frame sequences with V and J called. Part of the clones is missing from these tables; in studies checked, under half for an unresolved V gene and the rest for unknown reasons. The sample contains 25,000 to 35,000 clones, 60% to 80% of them found a single time. Together, the top ten hold 5% to 6.5% of the sample. The sample here was peripheral blood mononuclear cells, taken before stem cell transplant. These receptors all stem from a man aged 50-59 years with myelodysplastic syndrome. Some clones in this sample may be carry-over from other donors' samples.

This chain connects TRBV5-5 to TRBJ2-7, with D tentatively TRBD2 (5 bases). The CDR3 extends over 14 amino acids. From germline, CDR1 is SGHKS and CDR2 YYEKEE (reference sequence). Trimming took 1 base from V and 5 from J, leaving 13 bases between them. In DNA, the CDR3 is TGTGCCAGCAGCTTGAGAGGGAATGGACACGAGCAGTACTTC. Residues: CASSLRGNGHEQYF. Full variable domain (rest looked up from reference TRBV5-5 and TRBJ2-7): DAGVTQSPTHLIKTRGQQVTLRCSPISGHKSVSWYQQVLGQGPQFIFQYYEKEERGRGNFPDRFSARQFPNYSSELNVNALLLGDSALYLCASSLRGNGHEQYFGPGTRLTVT.

The V and J genes are TRBV29-1 and TRBJ2-2; a possible D gene is TRBD2 (6 bases). The CDR3 is made up of 13 amino acids. Trimming took off 7 bases at V and 5 bases at J, with 14 bases between the two ends. Germline V gene lookup returns CDR1 SQVTM and CDR2 ANQGSEA. CDR3 bases: TGCAGCGCCCGATCCGGGGGAACCGGGGAGCTGTTTTTT. It codes for CSARSGGTGELFF.

This clone was recorded a few times. The chain couples TRBV30 to TRBJ1-6, with D uncertain. The germline CDR1 and CDR2 sequences are GTSNPN and SVGIG (reference sequence). Trimming removed 1 base at V and 9 bases at J, with 4 bases between. The CDR3 is 11 residues long. The CDR3 nucleotides read TGTGCCTGGAGTGGCCCTTCACCCCTCCACTTT. Translating gives CAWSGPSPLHF.

The V and J genes are TRBV7-2 and TRBJ2-7, with TRBD1 as a possible D gene (6 bases). The CDR3 spans 13 residues. V was pared by 5 bases and J by 2 bases, with 10 bases between. Germline V gene sequence: CDR1 SGHTA, CDR2 FQGNSA. The CDR3 DNA is TGTGCCAGCAGCCGGGACATGACCTACGAGCAGTACTTC. Translating it yields CASSRDMTYEQYF.

This chain connects TRBV6-5 to TRBJ1-3, with D hard to call. The CDR3 runs to 15 residues. Germline values: CDR1 MNHEY, CDR2 SVGAGI. Trimming removed 6 bases at V and 3 bases at J, with 15 bases between. CDR3 in amino acids: CASSPRPGDGNTIYF. In DNA, the CDR3 is TGTGCCAGCAGCCCCCGCCCCGGGGATGGAAACACCATATATTTT.

In nucleotides, the CDR3 is TGTGCCAGCAGCTTTCGGTGGGTCCACGAGCAGTACTTC. Its translation: CASSFRWVHEQYF. The J gene is TRBJ2-7, the V gene TRBV5-6; D unresolved. The CDR3 loop spans 13 amino acids. From germline, CDR1 is SGHDT and CDR2 YYEEEE. Trimming cost V 2 bases and J 5 bases, with 11 bases left between them.

V gene TRBV6-5 combines with J gene TRBJ2-1; TRBD2 matches at 9 bases. Germline V CDR1 and CDR2: MNHEY, SVGAGI. Trimming cost V 5 bases and J 9 bases; bases outside gene matches: 5. The CDR3 consists of 13 residues. CDR3 sequence reads: CASSSGGLSEQFF. Written as DNA, the CDR3 is TGTGCCAGCAGTAGCGGGGGGTTGAGTGAGCAGTTCTTC.

This clone has more than one count but fewer than ten. J is TRBJ2-5 and V is TRBV2; 10 bases are a match to TRBD1. This CDR3 spans 15 amino acids. V was pared by 1 base and J by 3 bases, with 2 bases of the junction left unmatched. The V gene's germline CDR1 is SNHLY and CDR2 FYNNEI. The CDR3 DNA is TGTGCCAGCAGTGAAGGGACAGGGGGGGAAGAGACCCAGTACTTC. It encodes CASSEGTGGEETQYF.

The CDR3 here is CASSIVAGTRDYEQYF. CDR3 coding DNA: TGTGCCAGTAGTATAGTTGCTGGGACAAGAGACTACGAGCAGTACTTC. The chain combines TRBV19 with TRBJ2-7, with a weak D call TRBD1 (6 bases). V lost 1 base to trimming and J lost 3 bases, with 16 bases between them. The germline V gene encodes CDR1 LNHDA and CDR2 SQIVND (reference sequence). CDR3 length: 16 amino acids.

The chain is built from TRBV25-1 and TRBJ2-7; 7 nucleotides align to TRBD2. The ends lost 3 bases at V and 3 bases at J; junction bases unmatched: 2. CDR1 MGHDK and CDR2 SYGVNS come from the germline V gene. CDR3 size: 13 residues. The CDR3 spells CASSEGGGYEQYF. As DNA, the CDR3 is TGTGCCAGCAGTGAGGGCGGGGGCTACGAGCAGTACTTC.

This clone occurred once. This chain links TRBV30 with TRBJ1-6; D is uncertain. The CDR3 consists of 15 residues. Germline V lookup: CDR1 GTSNPN, CDR2 SVGIG (reference sequence). The V end lost 0 bases, the J end lost 7 bases, and 13 bases lay between the germline ends. The chain's CDR3 is CAWSVEAPGNSPLHF. The CDR3 DNA follows: TGTGCCTGGAGTGTGGAGGCTCCGGGAAATTCACCCCTCCACTTT.

V gene TRBV25-1 combines with J gene TRBJ2-3, with 7 bases identical to TRBD2. From germline, CDR1 is MGHDK and CDR2 SYGVNS. This CDR3 spans 16 amino acids. The J segment lost 1 base and the V segment lost 2 bases, leaving 6 bases of the junction unmatched. DNA for the CDR3: TGTGCCAGCAGTGAAAGTCGTCTAGCGGGCACAGATACGCAGTATTTT. It translates to CASSESRLAGTDTQYF. The complete variable domain, with remaining parts taken from reference TRBV25-1 and TRBJ2-3, reads EADIYQTPRYLVIGTGKKITLECSQTMGHDKMYWYQQDPGMELHLIHYSYGVNSTEKGDLSSESTVSRIRTEHFPLTLESARPSHTSQYLCASSESRLAGTDTQYFGPGTRLTVL.

This clone was seen only a few times. The rearrangement links TRBV19 to TRBJ1-1; no reliable D call. This CDR3 has 12 residues. Trimming removed 4 bases from V and 9 bases from J, with 12 bases in between. Germline values: CDR1 LNHDA, CDR2 SQIVND (reference sequence). The CDR3 DNA sequence: TGTGCCAGTAGTAATGGGTTTGGGCAAGCTTTCTTT. Translating gives CASSNGFGQAFF.

The chain carries TRBV5-1 and TRBJ2-6; D could derive from TRBD1 or TRBD2 (5 bases each). The ends were cut back, 3 bases at V and 2 bases at J, with 15 bases in the middle. The CDR3 covers 17 residues. CDR1 SGHRS and CDR2 YFSETQ come from the germline V gene. The CDR3 loop reads CASSSDLGGPGANVLTF. The CDR3 nucleotides read TGCGCCAGCAGCTCCGATCTTGGGGGTCCTGGGGCCAACGTCCTGACTTTC.

The V and J genes are TRBV6-1 and TRBJ1-5, with D uncertain. V lost 8 bases and J 3 bases, leaving 8 bases between the germline ends. This CDR3 is built from 12 residues. The germline V gene has CDR1 MNHNS and CDR2 SASEGT. The CDR3 DNA reads as TGTGCCAGCCGGACGGCCAATCAGCCCCAGCATTTT. This sequence encodes CASRTANQPQHF.

This CDR3 is CASSAGQSRTEAFF. For the CDR3, the DNA is TGTGCCAGTAGTGCAGGACAGTCACGCACTGAAGCTTTCTTT. This sequence joins TRBV19 and TRBJ1-1, with D perhaps matching TRBD1 (6 bases). The CDR3 spans 14 residues. The V end lost 5 bases, the J end lost 4 bases, and 14 bases lay between the germline ends. CDR1 is LNHDA and CDR2 is SQIVND in the germline V gene (reference sequence). The whole variable domain, filled in from reference TRBV19 and TRBJ1-1, reads DGGITQSPKYLFRKEGQNVTLSCEQNLNHDAMYWYRQDPGQGLRLIYYSQIVNDFQKGDIAEGYSVSREKKESFPLTVTSAQKNPTAFYLCASSAGQSRTEAFFGQGTRLTVV.

The chain employs TRBV7-9 and TRBJ2-7; 8 positions match TRBD2. Per germline, CDR1 SEHNR and CDR2 FQNEAQ (reference sequence). CDR3 size: 15 residues. V lost 2 bases and J lost 4; bases outside the gene matches: 7. CDR3 sequence (DNA): TGTGCCAGCAGCTTAAGCGGTGCGGGAGGTTACGAGCAGTACTTC. Translating it yields CASSLSGAGGYEQYF.

This clone was seen more than once but under ten times. This rearrangement joins TRBV30 to TRBJ1-2, with a possible D match to TRBD1 (5 bases). Between the trimmed V and J ends, which lost 4 bases and 3 bases, there was a span of 6 bases. Germline V CDR1 and CDR2: GTSNPN, SVGIG (reference sequence). The CDR3 has 11 residues. CDR3 nucleotide sequence: TGTGCCTGGACAGGGTACTATGGCTACACCTTC. Protein sequence: CAWTGYYGYTF.

The rearrangement links TRBV6-1 to TRBJ1-2; D is uncertain. Germline-derived CDR1 and CDR2 are MNHNS and SASEGT. V lost 3 bases and J lost 4, with 6 bases in between. The CDR3 loop spans 12 amino acids. This CDR3 reads CASSDASYGYTF. CDR3 coding DNA: TGTGCCAGCAGTGATGCGTCCTATGGCTACACCTTC.

In its sample, this clone was seen once. V gene TRBV30 combines with J gene TRBJ2-7; D is undetermined. V lost 3 bases to trimming and J lost 3 bases, with 12 bases between them. Per germline, CDR1 GTSNPN and CDR2 SVGIG (reference sequence). This CDR3 is 13 amino acids long. CDR3 residues: CAWSPVSDYEQYF. CDR3 DNA sequence: TGTGCCTGGAGCCCGGTATCGGACTACGAGCAGTACTTC. Together with reference TRBV30 and TRBJ2-7, the CDR3 gives the full variable domain: SQTIHQWPATLVQPVGSPLSLECTVEGTSNPNLYWYRQAAGRGLQLLFYSVGIGQISSEVPQNLSASRPQDRQFILSSKKLLLSDSGFYLCAWSPVSDYEQYFGPGTRLTVT.

This clone was counted a few times. CDR3 in amino acids: CSVLRGGTDTQYF. DNA for the CDR3: TGCAGCGTTCTGCGGGGGGGCACAGATACGCAGTATTTT. The chain uses TRBV29-1 and TRBJ2-3; TRBD2 aligns across 8 bases. The V segment lost 5 bases and the J segment 1 base; nucleotides outside the gene matches: 2. Germline V CDR1 and CDR2: SQVTM, ANQGSEA. The CDR3 runs to 13 residues.

This rearrangement joins TRBV7-9 to TRBJ2-1; 7 positions match TRBD2. This CDR3 is 13 amino acids long. Germline CDR1 is SEHNR and CDR2 is FQNEAQ (reference sequence). V lost 8 bases to trimming and J lost 6 bases; unmatched junction nucleotides: 7. The CDR3, as DNA: TGTGCCAGCTTATTTGGCGGGAGCAATGAGCAGTTCTTC. The encoded protein is CASLFGGSNEQFF.

This clone is labeled medium-sized. The chain is built from TRBV5-6 and TRBJ1-4; D not certain. The CDR3 is made up of 12 amino acids. Per germline, CDR1 SGHDT and CDR2 YYEEEE. The germline V and J ends were trimmed by 4 bases and 8 bases, with 9 bases remaining between them. The CDR3 is CASSRVGEKLFF. DNA of the CDR3: TGTGCCAGCAGCCGCGTGGGGGAAAAACTGTTTTTT. The whole variable domain, filled in from reference TRBV5-6 and TRBJ1-4, reads DAGVTQSPTHLIKTRGQQVTLRCSPKSGHDTVSWYQQALGQGPQFIFQYYEEEERQRGNFPDRFSGHQFPNYSSELNVNALLLGDSALYLCASSRVGEKLFFGSGTQLSVL.